This paragraph covers one T cell receptor beta chain sequence. Germline V gene data show CDR1 as MDHEN and CDR2 as SYDVKM. This CDR3 is 14 amino acids long. V lost 2 bases and J 3 bases, leaving 10 bases between the germline ends. The record originates from a study of blood T cell repertoires in COVID-19. Study context: Acute and convalescent COVID-19 samples came from the United States, Italy and Spain. T cells, B-cell-depleted T cells, or PBMCs provided the cDNA or gDNA that served as material.

Source study methods: The authors estimated nucleated cell counts from reference gene primer amplification. Measured with immunoSEQ multiplex PCR; TCRdb has only the in-frame clones, and not every one. Clone size and V and J calls were adopted from that table, with D and trimming inferred from the DNA. Among 90,000 to 120,000 clones listed, around 88% were seen once. This receptor was identified in a man in his forties or fifties with active or convalescent COVID-19. The sequencing input was peripheral blood. V gene TRBV28 combines with J gene TRBJ1-1, with D perhaps TRBD1 (6 bases). CDR3 in amino acids: CASSLVQGDTEAFF. CDR3 sequence (DNA): TGTGCCAGCAGTTTAGTACAGGGTGACACTGAAGCTTTCTTT.